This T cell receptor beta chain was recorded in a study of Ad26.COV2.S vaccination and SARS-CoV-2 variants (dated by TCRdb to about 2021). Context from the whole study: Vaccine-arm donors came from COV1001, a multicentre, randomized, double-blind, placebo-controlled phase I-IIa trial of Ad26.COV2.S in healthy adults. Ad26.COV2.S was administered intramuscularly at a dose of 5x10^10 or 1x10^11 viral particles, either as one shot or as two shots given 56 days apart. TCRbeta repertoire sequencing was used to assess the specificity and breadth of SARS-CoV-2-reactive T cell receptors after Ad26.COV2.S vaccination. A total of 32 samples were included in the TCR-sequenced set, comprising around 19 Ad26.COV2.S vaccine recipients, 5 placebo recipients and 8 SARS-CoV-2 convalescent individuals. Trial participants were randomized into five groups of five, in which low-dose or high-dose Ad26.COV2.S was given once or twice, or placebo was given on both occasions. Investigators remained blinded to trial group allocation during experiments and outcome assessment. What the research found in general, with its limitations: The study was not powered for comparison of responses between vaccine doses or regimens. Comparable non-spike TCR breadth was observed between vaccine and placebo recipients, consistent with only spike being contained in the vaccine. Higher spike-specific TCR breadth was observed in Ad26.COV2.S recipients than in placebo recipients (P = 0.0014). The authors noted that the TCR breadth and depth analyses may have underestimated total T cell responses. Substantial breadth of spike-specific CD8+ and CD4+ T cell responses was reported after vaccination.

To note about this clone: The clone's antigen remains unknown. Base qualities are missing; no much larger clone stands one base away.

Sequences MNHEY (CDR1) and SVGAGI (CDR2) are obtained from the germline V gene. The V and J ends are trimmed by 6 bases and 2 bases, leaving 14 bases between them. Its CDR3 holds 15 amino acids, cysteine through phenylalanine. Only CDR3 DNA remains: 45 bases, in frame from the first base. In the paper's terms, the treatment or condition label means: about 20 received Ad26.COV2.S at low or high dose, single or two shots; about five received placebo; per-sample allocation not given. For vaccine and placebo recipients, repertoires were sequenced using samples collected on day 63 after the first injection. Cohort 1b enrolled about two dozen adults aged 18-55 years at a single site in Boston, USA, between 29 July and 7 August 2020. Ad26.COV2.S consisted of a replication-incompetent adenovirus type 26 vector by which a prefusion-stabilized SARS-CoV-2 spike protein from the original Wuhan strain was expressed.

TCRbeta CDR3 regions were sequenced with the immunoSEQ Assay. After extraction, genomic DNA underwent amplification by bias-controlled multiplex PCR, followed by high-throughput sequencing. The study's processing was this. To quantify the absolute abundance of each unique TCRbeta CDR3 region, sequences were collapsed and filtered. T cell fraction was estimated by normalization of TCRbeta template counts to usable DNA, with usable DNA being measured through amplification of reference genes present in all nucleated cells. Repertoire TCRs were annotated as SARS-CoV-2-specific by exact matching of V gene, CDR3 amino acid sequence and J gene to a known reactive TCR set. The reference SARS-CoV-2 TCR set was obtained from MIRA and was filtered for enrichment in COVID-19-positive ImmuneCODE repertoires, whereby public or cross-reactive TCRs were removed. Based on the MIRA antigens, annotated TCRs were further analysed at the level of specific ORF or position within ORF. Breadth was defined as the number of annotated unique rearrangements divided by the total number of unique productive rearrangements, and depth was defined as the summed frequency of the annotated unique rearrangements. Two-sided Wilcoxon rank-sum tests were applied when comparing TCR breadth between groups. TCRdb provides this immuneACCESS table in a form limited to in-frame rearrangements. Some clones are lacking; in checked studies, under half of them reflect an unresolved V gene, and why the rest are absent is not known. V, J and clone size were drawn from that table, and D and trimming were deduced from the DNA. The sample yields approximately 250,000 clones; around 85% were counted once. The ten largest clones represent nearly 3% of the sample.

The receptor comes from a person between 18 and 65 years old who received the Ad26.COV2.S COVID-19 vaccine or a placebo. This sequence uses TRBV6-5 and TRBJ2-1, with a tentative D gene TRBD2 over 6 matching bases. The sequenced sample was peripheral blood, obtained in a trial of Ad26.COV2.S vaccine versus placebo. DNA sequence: TGTGCCAGCAGCCGACGGAGGGATCCCTACAATGAGCAGTTCTTC. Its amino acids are CASSRRRDPYNEQFF.